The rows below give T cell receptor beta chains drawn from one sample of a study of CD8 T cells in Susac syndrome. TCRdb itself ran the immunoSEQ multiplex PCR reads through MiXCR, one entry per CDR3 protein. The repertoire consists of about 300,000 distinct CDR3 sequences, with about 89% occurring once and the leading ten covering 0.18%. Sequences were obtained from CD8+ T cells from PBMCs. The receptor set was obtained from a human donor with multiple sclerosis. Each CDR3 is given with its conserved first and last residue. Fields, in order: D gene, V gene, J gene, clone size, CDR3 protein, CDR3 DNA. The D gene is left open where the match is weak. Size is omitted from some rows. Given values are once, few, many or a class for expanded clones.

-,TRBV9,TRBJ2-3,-,CASSVGGETDTQYF,TGTGCCAGCAGCGTAGGAGGGGAGACAGATACGCAGTATTTT
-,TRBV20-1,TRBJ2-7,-,CSARSAGAYEQYF,TGCAGTGCTAGATCGGCAGGGGCCTACGAGCAGTACTTC
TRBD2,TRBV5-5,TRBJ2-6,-,CASTQGLAGASGANVLTF,TGTGCCAGCACCCAGGGATTAGCGGGGGCCTCTGGGGCCAACGTCCTGACTTTC
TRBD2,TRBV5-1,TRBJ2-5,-,CASSIGTSGKETQYF,TGCGCCAGCAGCATCGGGACTAGCGGGAAGGAGACCCAGTACTTC
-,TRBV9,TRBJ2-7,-,CASSAGDSTYEQYF,TGTGCCAGCAGCGCCGGGGACTCAACATACGAGCAGTACTTC
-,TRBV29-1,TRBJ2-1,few,CSVEDLWRRSNYNEQFF,TGCAGCGTTGAAGATCTATGGAGGCGGTCTAACTACAATGAGCAGTTCTTC
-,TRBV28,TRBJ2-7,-,CASSLTAIWYF,TGTGCCAGCAGTTTAACCGCGATCTGGTACTTC
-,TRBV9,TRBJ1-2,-,CASSGRSGSYYGYTF,TGTGCCAGCAGCGGCCGATCCGGCTCCTACTATGGCTACACCTTC
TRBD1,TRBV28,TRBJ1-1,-,CASSYRGGYTEAFF,TGTGCCAGCAGTTACAGAGGGGGCTACACTGAAGCTTTCTTT
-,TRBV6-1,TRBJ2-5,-,CASSELGLGGELQETQYF,TGTGCCAGCAGTGAACTGGGGTTGGGGGGAGAGCTACAAGAGACCCAGTACTTC
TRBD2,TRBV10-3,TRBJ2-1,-,CAISETEAGGIWKQFF,TGTGCCATCAGTGAGACTGAAGCGGGGGGAATCTGGAAGCAGTTCTTC
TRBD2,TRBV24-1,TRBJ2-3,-,CATSGGSGRAGFRPDTQYF,TGTGCCACCAGTGGGGGGAGCGGGAGGGCCGGATTTCGGCCCGATACGCAGTATTTT
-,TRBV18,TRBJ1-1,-,CASSPRVGNTEAFF,TGTGCCAGCTCACCCAGAGTTGGAAACACTGAAGCTTTCTTT
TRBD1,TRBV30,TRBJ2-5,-,CAWSTGQGHRETQYF,TGTGCCTGGAGTACCGGACAGGGGCACAGGGAGACCCAGTACTTC
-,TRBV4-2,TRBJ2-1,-,CASSQDLTNSYNEQFF,TGTGCCAGCAGCCAAGATTTAACTAACTCCTACAATGAGCAGTTCTTC
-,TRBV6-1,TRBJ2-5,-,CATLPRGSQETQYF,TGTGCCACGCTCCCAAGAGGATCCCAAGAGACCCAGTACTTC
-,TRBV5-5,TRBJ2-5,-,CASSLSQGWQETQYF,TGTGCCAGCAGCTTATCGCAGGGGTGGCAAGAGACCCAGTACTTC
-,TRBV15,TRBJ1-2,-,CATSTSTGFSCTF,TGTGCCACCAGCACCTCTACCGGGTTTTCGTGCACCTTC
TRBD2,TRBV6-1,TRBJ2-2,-,CASSFREGYGELFF,TGTGCCAGCAGTTTCCGGGAGGGGTACGGGGAGCTGTTTTTT
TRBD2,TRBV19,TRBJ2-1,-,CASSIPLQREGYNEQFF,TGTGCCAGTAGTATTCCCCTCCAGCGGGAGGGGTACAATGAGCAGTTCTTC
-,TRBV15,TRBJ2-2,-,CATSRIDPGELFF,TGTGCCACCAGCAGGATTGACCCCGGGGAGCTGTTTTTT
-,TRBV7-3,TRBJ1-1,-,CASSLYSGTVNTEAFF,TGTGCCAGCAGCTTATACTCCGGGACGGTGAACACTGAAGCTTTCTTT